One and the same sample provided the 26 T cell receptor beta chains below, sequenced in a study of T cell responses to AZD1222 COVID-19 vaccine. Clones were read by immunoSEQ multiplex PCR, and TCRdb kept only the in-frame ones, dropping some. The repertoire holds about 97,000 clones, with approximately 90% as singletons. Sample: peripheral blood, taken on day 0 of AZD1222 vaccination. The receptors shown here come from an adult in good health.

This chain uses TRBV18 with TRBJ2-4; perhaps TRBD1 as D (5 bases). The CDR3 loop spans 16 amino acids. V lost 0 bases and J lost 7, with 16 bases in between. Looked up from germline, CDR1 is KGHSH and CDR2 is LQKENI. CDR3 DNA sequence: TGTGCCAGCTCACCACCCGAAGAAGGTGGGGCGAACATTCAGTACTTC. This encodes CASSPPEEGGANIQYF.

This rearrangement joins TRBV6-2 or TRBV6-3 to TRBJ2-7; D remains unclear. V was cut by 2 bases and J by 3 bases, with 2 bases left in between. CDR1 is MNHEY, CDR2 SVGEGT, per germline. The CDR3 has 11 amino acids. CDR3 DNA: TGTGCCAGCAGTTACAACTACGAGCAGTACTTC. Its translation: CASSYNYEQYF.

The rearrangement joins TRBV2 to TRBJ2-7, with TRBD1 matching over 7 bases. The germline V gene has CDR1 SNHLY and CDR2 FYNNEI. The CDR3 extends over 14 amino acids. The trim removed 3 bases at V and 5 bases at J, leaving 7 bases unmatched. CDR3 residues: CASSDGQGVNEQYF. The CDR3 coding sequence is TGTGCCAGCAGTGATGGGCAGGGGGTCAACGAGCAGTACTTC.

V is TRBV30 and J is TRBJ2-3; 11 positions match TRBD2. Germline V gene lookup returns CDR1 GTSNPN and CDR2 SVGIG (reference sequence). The length of the CDR3 is 13 residues. V was clipped by 8 bases and J by 4 bases; unmatched bases: 5. The CDR3 DNA is TGTGCCCAGACTAGCGGGGCCCCAGATACGCAGTATTTT. Its translation: CAQTSGAPDTQYF.

The chain is built from TRBV5-1 and TRBJ1-2; possibly TRBD1 for D (5 bases). The V end was cut by 4 bases, the J end by 5 bases, with 9 bases between. The germline V gene has CDR1 SGHRS and CDR2 YFSETQ. This CDR3 has 12 residues. The CDR3 nucleotides read TGCGCCAGCAGCCGGGAGGGGTATGGCTACACCTTC. Protein sequence: CASSREGYGYTF.

The chain recombines TRBV19 with TRBJ1-4, with 10 nucleotides matching TRBD1. V dropped 6 bases and J dropped 7; count of bases not matched to a gene: 8. Germline-derived CDR1 and CDR2 are LNHDA and SQIVND (reference sequence). There are 15 residues in the CDR3. CDR3 in amino acids: CASRTGRDRGEKLFF. The CDR3 DNA follows: TGTGCCAGTAGAACCGGACGGGACAGGGGTGAAAAACTGTTTTTT.

This chain links TRBV29-1 with TRBJ1-1, with D possibly matching TRBD1 (6 bases). CDR3 size: 12 residues. Per the germline V gene, CDR1 is SQVTM and CDR2 is ANQGSEA. Trimming pared 6 bases from V and 4 bases from J, leaving 12 bases between. CDR3 nucleotide sequence: TGCAGCGTCTACAGGGCGGGCACTGAAGCTTTCTTT. This translates into CSVYRAGTEAFF.

This chain joins TRBV4-3 and TRBJ2-2, with D possibly matching TRBD2 (5 bases). The length of the CDR3 is 14 residues. The germline V gene encodes CDR1 LGHNA and CDR2 YSLEER. Trimming removed 3 bases at V and 4 bases at J, with 9 bases between. The CDR3 reads CASSQDWGTGELFF. The CDR3 DNA reads TGCGCCAGCAGCCAGGACTGGGGCACCGGGGAGCTGTTTTTT.

The rearrangement uses TRBV5-4 and TRBJ2-2, with D possibly matching TRBD1 (6 bases). V was trimmed by 1 base and J by 8 bases, leaving 12 bases between them. Germline lookup yields CDR1 SGHNT and CDR2 YYREEE (reference sequence). CDR3 length: 14 residues. CDR3 sequence: CASSLWTVAGELFF. The DNA for the CDR3 is TGTGCCAGCAGCTTGTGGACAGTGGCGGGGGAGCTGTTTTTT.

The rearrangement joins TRBV18 to TRBJ2-2; 8 bases fit TRBD1. V was pared by 3 bases and J by 4 bases, with 10 bases of the junction left unmatched. CDR3 length: 17 residues. Germline assignment: CDR1 KGHSH and CDR2 LQKENI. CDR3 in amino acids: CASSPDRGRLGTGELFF. In nucleotides, the CDR3 is TGTGCCAGCTCACCCGACAGGGGCCGATTGGGCACCGGGGAGCTGTTTTTT.

The chain carries TRBV6-2 or TRBV6-3 and TRBJ1-5; D is unresolved. Trimming stripped 4 bases from V and 1 base from J, with 11 bases between. The germline V gene encodes CDR1 MNHEY and CDR2 SVGEGT. The CDR3 runs to 15 residues. DNA of the CDR3: TGTGCCAGCAGTTCCGGGCTGCCCAGCAATCAGCCCCAGCATTTT. Translated, it gives CASSSGLPSNQPQHF.

The sample holds a few counts of this clone. This specimen includes other DNA sequences encoding the same CDR3. This chain joins TRBV30 and TRBJ1-2, with D unclear. Per the germline V gene, CDR1 is GTSNPN and CDR2 is SVGIG (reference sequence). V shed 0 bases and J shed 1 base, with 9 bases lying between them. The CDR3 loop spans 14 amino acids. The CDR3 bases are TGTGCCTGGAGTGTAGGACGGTATAACTATGGCTACACCTTC. This encodes CAWSVGRYNYGYTF.

The chain combines TRBV19 with TRBJ2-2, with D possibly called TRBD1 or TRBD2 (7 bases each). V lost 7 bases and J 3 bases, leaving 15 bases between the germline ends. Germline-derived CDR1 and CDR2 are LNHDA and SQIVND (reference sequence). This CDR3 has 15 amino acids. The CDR3 DNA is TGTGCCAGTAAGGGGAGGGGGCAGGACACCGGGGAGCTGTTTTTT. Encoded protein: CASKGRGQDTGELFF.

This chain uses TRBV19 with TRBJ1-1; no definite D call. CDR3 length: 18 residues. From germline, CDR1 is LNHDA and CDR2 SQIVND (reference sequence). The V gene lost 6 bases and the J gene lost 0 bases, with 23 bases spanning the gap. CDR3 in DNA: TGTGCCAGTAGGGGTAGAGTGGGCCAGAGGGCGATGAACACTGAAGCTTTCTTT. Amino acids: CASRGRVGQRAMNTEAFF.

The V gene is TRBV20-1, the J gene TRBJ2-5; 8 bases fit TRBD1. J gave up 2 bases and V 3 bases, and 5 bases lay outside the gene matches. Germline V gene lookup returns CDR1 DFQATT and CDR2 SNEGSKA (reference sequence). This CDR3 is built from 14 residues. The CDR3 protein is CSASFRGPQETQYF. CDR3 in DNA: TGCAGTGCTAGTTTCAGGGGGCCGCAAGAGACCCAGTACTTC.

This clone was counted a single time. The chain recombines TRBV20-1 with TRBJ2-3; 9 bases match TRBD2. Germline V gene lookup returns CDR1 DFQATT and CDR2 SNEGSKA (reference sequence). The junction had 3 bases not matched to a gene; V was cut back by 3 bases and J by 2 bases. CDR3 length equals 14 residues. In DNA form, the CDR3 reads TGCAGTGCTAGTAGCGGGGGAGTCACAGATACGCAGTATTTT. The encoded protein is CSASSGGVTDTQYF.

This chain uses TRBV30 with TRBJ2-4, with TRBD1 matching 7 bases. V lost 0 bases to trimming and J lost 7 bases; unmatched junction nucleotides: 12. Germline V lookup: CDR1 GTSNPN, CDR2 SVGIG (reference sequence). The CDR3 totals 16 residues. CDR3 sequence reads: CAWSVNEGARGNIQYF. The CDR3 bases are TGTGCCTGGAGTGTAAACGAGGGGGCGAGGGGGAACATTCAGTACTTC. The variable domain in full, completed from reference TRBV30 and TRBJ2-4, reads SQTIHQWPATLVQPVGSPLSLECTVEGTSNPNLYWYRQAAGRGLQLLFYSVGIGQISSEVPQNLSASRPQDRQFILSSKKLLLSDSGFYLCAWSVNEGARGNIQYFGAGTRLSVL.

This rearrangement joins TRBV6-2 or TRBV6-3 to TRBJ1-2, with D possibly TRBD1 on 5 matching bases. The V end lost 6 bases, the J end lost 4 bases, and 15 bases lay between the germline ends. The CDR3 is 14 residues long. Germline lookup yields CDR1 MNHEY and CDR2 SVGEGT. CDR3 DNA sequence: TGTGCCAGCAGCCAACAGGTGGAGAGCTATGGCTACACCTTC. Its translation: CASSQQVESYGYTF.

V gene TRBV7-2 combines with J gene TRBJ1-3; D may be TRBD1 (6 bases). The CDR3 is made up of 14 amino acids. CDR1 is SGHTA, CDR2 FQGNSA, per germline. V was shortened by 7 bases and J by 0 bases, with 10 bases between the two germline ends. CDR3 DNA sequence: TGTGCCAGCACCCGGACAGTCTCTGGAAACACCATATATTTT. It codes for CASTRTVSGNTIYF.

The chain couples TRBV11-2 to TRBJ2-1; 7 nucleotides agree with TRBD1. Germline loops: CDR1 SGHAT, CDR2 FQNNGV. Trimming at V came to 1 base and at J to 3 bases, leaving 3 bases not matched to a gene. The CDR3 totals 15 residues. The CDR3 sequence is CASSLAGTDYNEQFF. For the CDR3, the DNA is TGTGCCAGCAGCTTAGCGGGGACAGACTACAATGAGCAGTTCTTC.

V is TRBV6-5 and J is TRBJ2-1; TRBD2 matches 9 bases. V dropped 2 bases and J dropped 5; count of bases not matched to a gene: 7. This CDR3 has 16 residues. Germline V gives CDR1 MNHEY, CDR2 SVGAGI. The CDR3 nucleotides are TGTGCCAGCAGTTACGAGGCGGGGGGGCCTCACAATGAGCAGTTCTTC. Encoded protein: CASSYEAGGPHNEQFF.

The rearrangement joins TRBV5-6 to TRBJ2-7, with 9 bases identical to TRBD1. Unmatched junction bases numbered 5, after V lost 1 base and J lost 3 bases. Germline values: CDR1 SGHDT, CDR2 YYEEEE. The CDR3 covers 15 residues. The CDR3 DNA sequence: TGTGCCAGCAGCTTGCTTGGGACAGGGAACTACGAGCAGTACTTC. This codes for CASSLLGTGNYEQYF.

For the CDR3, the DNA is TGCGCCAGCAGCTTGGGCTTGGATAGCAATCAGCCCCAGCATTTT. This encodes CASSLGLDSNQPQHF. This chain connects TRBV5-1 to TRBJ1-5, with unresolved D. The germline gives CDR1 SGHRS, CDR2 YFSETQ. V lost 0 bases and J lost 0, with 7 bases in between. This CDR3 is built from 15 residues.

The chain uses TRBV28 and TRBJ1-5; perhaps TRBD1 as D (5 bases). Germline V gives CDR1 MDHEN, CDR2 SYDVKM. The V gene lost 8 bases and the J gene lost 0 bases, with 14 bases spanning the gap. This CDR3 has 15 residues. The CDR3: CASFPRQNSNQPQHF. In nucleotides, the CDR3 is TGTGCCAGCTTCCCGAGACAGAATAGCAATCAGCCCCAGCATTTT.

CDR3 coding DNA: TGTGCCAGTAGTTCCCGTATAGAAGAAAAACTGTTTTTT. Translation: CASSSRIEEKLFF. This chain links TRBV19 with TRBJ1-4, with D hard to call. The V gene's germline CDR1 is LNHDA and CDR2 SQIVND (reference sequence). The CDR3 totals 13 residues. The germline V and J ends were trimmed by 5 bases and 8 bases, with 12 bases remaining between them.

V usage is TRBV27 and J usage is TRBJ1-6; 9 bases line up with TRBD1. Germline V gives CDR1 MNHEY, CDR2 SMNVEV (reference sequence). V gave up 6 bases and J gave up 6 bases; unmatched junction bases: 9. CDR3 size: 16 residues. The CDR3 DNA reads TGTGCCAGCAGACCCCGGGACAGGGATCTTAATTCACCCCTCCACTTT. Encoded protein: CASRPRDRDLNSPLHF.